This T cell receptor (beta chain) stems from a study of blood T cells in healthy people across ages. The CDR3 runs 15 residues. Trimming removed 4 bases from V and 8 bases from J, with 20 bases in between. The use of a sample-barcoded 5' primer and a J-beta primer mix characterized a second PCR of roughly 7 to 11 cycles. Samples each returned at least 3 million CDR3-containing paired-end reads. TCRdb fed the 5' RACE reads into MiXCR, producing one record per CDR3 protein. Of some 1,000,000 distinct CDR3 sequences in the sample, about 23% were seen once. In its sample, this clonotype was seen a few times. The same data also went into a second study, on T cells of mothers and their children.

Sequencing was carried out using blood. The receptor was derived from a girl aged 2 to 9 in good health. This rearrangement joins TRBV12-3 or TRBV12-4 to TRBJ1-2, with D possibly being TRBD1 (6 bases). CDR3 amino acids: CASSSGQLGGKGYTF. The CDR3 DNA reads as TGTGCCAGCAGTTCCGGACAGTTGGGGGGAAAAGGCTACACCTTC.